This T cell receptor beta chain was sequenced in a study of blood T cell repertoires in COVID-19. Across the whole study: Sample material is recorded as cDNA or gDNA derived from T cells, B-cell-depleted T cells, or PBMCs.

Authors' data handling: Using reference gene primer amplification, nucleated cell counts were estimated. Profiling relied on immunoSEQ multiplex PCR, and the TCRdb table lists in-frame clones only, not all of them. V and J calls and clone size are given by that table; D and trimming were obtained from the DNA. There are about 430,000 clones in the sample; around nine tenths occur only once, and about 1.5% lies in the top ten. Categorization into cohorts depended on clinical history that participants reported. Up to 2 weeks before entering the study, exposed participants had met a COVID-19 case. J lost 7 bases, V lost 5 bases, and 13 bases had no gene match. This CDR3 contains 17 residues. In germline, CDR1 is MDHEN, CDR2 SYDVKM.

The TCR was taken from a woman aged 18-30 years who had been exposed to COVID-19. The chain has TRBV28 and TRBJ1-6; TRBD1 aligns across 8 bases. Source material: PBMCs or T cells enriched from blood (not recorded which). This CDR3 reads CASSPTTGGIVNSPLHF. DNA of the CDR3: TGTGCCAGCAGTCCAACAACAGGGGGTATCGTAAATTCACCCCTCCACTTT.